The 20 T cell receptor beta chains in this list originate from one sample, sequenced in a study of blood T cell repertoires in COVID-19. Sequenced by immunoSEQ multiplex PCR; TCRdb stores in-frame clones only, minus some. The sample lists about 210,000 clones; roughly 84% were seen once. Input material: PBMCs or T cells enriched from blood (not recorded which). Receptors originate from a man in his thirties or forties in a cohort exposed to, infected with or recovered from COVID-19 (not recorded which).

The genes are TRBV6-6 and TRBJ1-1; D is unresolved. Germline CDR1 is MNHNY and CDR2 is SVGAGI (reference sequence). V was clipped by 5 bases and J by 2 bases, with 15 bases between them. The CDR3 is made up of 15 amino acids. The CDR3 DNA reads TGTGCCAGCAGTCAACCGGGAGAATACAACACTGAAGCTTTCTTT. Its translation: CASSQPGEYNTEAFF.

The chain has TRBV5-1 and TRBJ1-1; D unresolved. This CDR3 spans 13 amino acids. V lost 4 bases and J lost 4, with 11 bases in between. Germline-derived CDR1 and CDR2 are SGHRS and YFSETQ. CDR3 bases: TGCGCCAGCAGCCCAAACTCTCGCACTGAAGCTTTCTTT. Translated, it gives CASSPNSRTEAFF.

The chain uses TRBV19 and TRBJ1-2; a possible D gene is TRBD1 (6 bases). This CDR3 contains 14 residues. Trimming shortened V by 9 bases and J by 8 bases, and 22 bases separated the two germline ends. Germline-derived CDR1 and CDR2 are LNHDA and SQIVND (reference sequence). CDR3 amino acids: CASSTGLDIEGYTF. CDR3 DNA: TGTGCCAGCTCGACAGGCCTGGACATTGAGGGCTACACCTTC.

J is TRBJ2-7 and V is TRBV10-2; 10 nucleotides match TRBD2. J was trimmed by 2 bases and V by 4 bases; bases with no gene match: 5. CDR3 length: 15 amino acids. From germline, CDR1 is WSHSY and CDR2 SAAADI. CDR3 in amino acids: CASSGSGRAAYEQYF. CDR3 DNA: TGCGCCAGCAGTGGAAGCGGGAGGGCCGCCTACGAGCAGTACTTC.

Notes on this clone: At one end the junction does not follow the germline gene, possibly because of a read error. The genes are TRBV7-8 and TRBJ2-7, with 8 bases aligning to TRBD2. Germline CDR1 and CDR2: SGHVS and FQNEAQ. The CDR3 loop spans 14 amino acids. The CDR3 protein is CASSLADLKGGGFF. The CDR3 region has the DNA TGTGCCAGCAGCTTAGCAGACCTCAAGGGCGGGGGGTTCTTC.

The chain combines TRBV6-5 with TRBJ1-1, with unresolved D. CDR3 length: 12 amino acids. Trimming pared 6 bases from V and 7 bases from J, leaving 12 bases between. Germline V lookup: CDR1 MNHEY, CDR2 SVGAGI. CDR3 in amino acids: CASSPAANEAFF. The CDR3 nucleotides are TGTGCCAGCAGCCCAGCGGCTAATGAAGCTTTCTTT.

The chain carries TRBV3-1 (or the pseudogene TRBV3-2) and TRBJ1-2; D possibly corresponds to TRBD1 (5 bases). This CDR3 region has 14 residues. Deletions cut 1 base from V and 8 bases from J, with 14 bases between. Germline CDR1 LGHDT, CDR2 YNNKEL (reference sequence). Written as DNA, the CDR3 is TGTGCCAGCAGCCAAGGGGACGGCGGGAGAGGCTACACCTTC. Protein sequence: CASSQGDGGRGYTF.

This chain links TRBV18 with TRBJ1-5; D is possibly TRBD1 (6 bases). V was shortened by 2 bases and J by 4 bases, with 12 bases between the two germline ends. Germline CDR1 is KGHSH and CDR2 is LQKENI. The CDR3 consists of 15 residues. As DNA, the CDR3 is TGTGCCAGCTCACCAAACCAGGGGATGAATCAGCCCCAGCATTTT. Protein sequence: CASSPNQGMNQPQHF. Drawing the rest from reference TRBV18 and TRBJ1-5, the complete variable domain is NAGVMQNPRHLVRRRGQEARLRCSPMKGHSHVYWYRQLPEEGLKFMVYLQKENIIDESGMPKERFSAEFPKEGPSILRIQQVVRGDSAAYFCASSPNQGMNQPQHFGDGTRLSIL.

The chain recombines TRBV30 with TRBJ2-7, with 13 bases that match TRBD2. Losses at the gene ends were 2 bases for V and 2 bases for J; bases not matched to a gene: 3. Germline loops: CDR1 GTSNPN, CDR2 SVGIG (reference sequence). CDR3 size: 15 residues. The CDR3 spells CAWSPTSGGTYEQYF. CDR3 in DNA: TGTGCCTGGAGTCCGACTAGCGGGGGGACCTACGAGCAGTACTTC.

J is TRBJ2-2 and V is TRBV29-1; 7 bases align to TRBD2. With 4 bases clipped from V and 6 bases from J, the junction kept 8 bases outside the gene matches. CDR3 length: 14 amino acids. Germline lookup yields CDR1 SQVTM and CDR2 ANQGSEA. Here the CDR3 DNA reads TGCAGCGTTGTGAGCGGGGAGATTTCCGGGGAGCTGTTTTTT. Translated, it gives CSVVSGEISGELFF.

V and J are TRBV24-1 and TRBJ2-7; 8 bases are a match to TRBD1. J was trimmed by 6 bases and V by 4 bases; bases with no gene match: 1. Germline assignment: CDR1 KGHDR and CDR2 SFDVKD. The CDR3 covers 12 residues. Here the CDR3 reads CATSETGVEQYF. CDR3 bases: TGTGCCACCAGTGAGACAGGGGTCGAGCAGTACTTC.

This clone came up once. V usage is TRBV28 and J usage is TRBJ1-2; D unresolved. Germline values: CDR1 MDHEN, CDR2 SYDVKM. V was pared by 3 bases and J by 8 bases, with 13 bases between. This CDR3 contains 13 residues. Written as DNA, the CDR3 is TGTGCCAGCAGTTTTATAGGACGCGGGGGCTACACCTTC. Translation gives CASSFIGRGGYTF.

This chain uses TRBV10-2 with TRBJ2-3; tentative D call: TRBD1 (5 bases). Looked up from germline, CDR1 is WSHSY and CDR2 is SAAADI. The CDR3 contains 13 residues. V lost 3 bases and J 11 bases, leaving 15 bases between the germline ends. DNA of the CDR3: TGCGCCAGCAGTGACTCGACCGTAAGGGGGCAGTATTTT. This translates into CASSDSTVRGQYF.

The chain recombines TRBV6-4 with TRBJ1-1; tentative D call: TRBD1 (5 bases). Germline V gene sequence: CDR1 MRHNA, CDR2 SNTAGT. The V end was cut by 6 bases, the J end by 4 bases, with 15 bases between. This CDR3 has 14 residues. The DNA of the CDR3 is TGTGCCAGCAGGGGGACGTTCGGGAGCACTGAAGCTTTCTTT. As protein: CASRGTFGSTEAFF.

The chain couples TRBV28 to TRBJ1-2, with TRBD1 matching 11 bases. Germline CDR1 reads MDHEN; CDR2 reads SYDVKM. J lost 3 bases, V lost 3 bases, and 6 bases had no gene match. The CDR3 runs 16 residues. The CDR3 nucleotides are TGTGCCAGCAGTTTTCGGACAGGGGGCGAGGACTATGGCTACACCTTC. Translation gives CASSFRTGGEDYGYTF.

This sequence joins TRBV5-1 and TRBJ2-7, with 7 bases lining up with TRBD2. This CDR3 has 16 amino acids. CDR1 and CDR2 (germline): SGHRS, YFSETQ. The ends lost 1 base at V and 6 bases at J; junction bases unmatched: 13. CDR3 loop: CASSLLIAGVGSEQYF. In DNA form, the CDR3 reads TGCGCCAGCAGCTTGTTAATCGCGGGAGTAGGATCCGAGCAGTACTTC.

The V gene is TRBV15, the J gene TRBJ1-1; 7 nucleotides agree with TRBD1. CDR1 and CDR2 from the germline V gene are LNHNV and YYDKDF (reference sequence). The CDR3 consists of 13 residues. The ends lost 0 bases at V and 11 bases at J; junction bases unmatched: 6. DNA for the CDR3: TGTGCCACCAGCAGAGAGACAGGGTTTTCGGCTTTCTTT. Translating it yields CATSRETGFSAFF. Using reference TRBV15 and TRBJ1-1 for the parts outside the CDR3, the full variable domain is DAMVIQNPRYQVTQFGKPVTLSCSQTLNHNVMYWYQQKSSQAPKLLFHYYDKDFNNEADTPDNFQSRRPNTSFCFLDIRSPGLGDTAMYLCATSRETGFSAFFGQGTRLTVV.

The chain employs TRBV11-2 and TRBJ2-3, with D maybe TRBD1 (6 bases). The CDR3 runs 16 residues. Trimming took 3 bases from V and 10 from J, leaving 23 bases between them. In germline, CDR1 is SGHAT, CDR2 FQNNGV. This CDR3 is CASSFGQILFRDAQYF. CDR3 coding DNA: TGTGCCAGCAGCTTTGGACAGATCCTTTTTCGGGATGCGCAGTATTTT.

This rearrangement joins TRBV5-6 to TRBJ2-1, with 10 bases matching TRBD2. Per the germline V gene, CDR1 is SGHDT and CDR2 is YYEEEE. The CDR3 has 15 residues. V shed 0 bases, J shed 8 bases, and the junction held 5 bases outside the gene matches. The CDR3 loop reads CASSLGAGGPYEQFF. The CDR3 region has the DNA TGTGCCAGCAGCTTGGGAGCGGGAGGGCCTTATGAGCAGTTCTTC.

In the case of this clone: Other DNA sequences in the same sample also yield this CDR3. The rearrangement joins TRBV5-1 to TRBJ1-3; TRBD1 might be the D (5 bases). There are 15 residues in the CDR3. The germline V gene encodes CDR1 SGHRS and CDR2 YFSETQ. V lost 0 bases and J lost 1, with 8 bases in between. CDR3 bases: TGCGCCAGCAGCTTGGTGCAGGGTTCTGGAAACACCATATATTTT. It translates to CASSLVQGSGNTIYF.